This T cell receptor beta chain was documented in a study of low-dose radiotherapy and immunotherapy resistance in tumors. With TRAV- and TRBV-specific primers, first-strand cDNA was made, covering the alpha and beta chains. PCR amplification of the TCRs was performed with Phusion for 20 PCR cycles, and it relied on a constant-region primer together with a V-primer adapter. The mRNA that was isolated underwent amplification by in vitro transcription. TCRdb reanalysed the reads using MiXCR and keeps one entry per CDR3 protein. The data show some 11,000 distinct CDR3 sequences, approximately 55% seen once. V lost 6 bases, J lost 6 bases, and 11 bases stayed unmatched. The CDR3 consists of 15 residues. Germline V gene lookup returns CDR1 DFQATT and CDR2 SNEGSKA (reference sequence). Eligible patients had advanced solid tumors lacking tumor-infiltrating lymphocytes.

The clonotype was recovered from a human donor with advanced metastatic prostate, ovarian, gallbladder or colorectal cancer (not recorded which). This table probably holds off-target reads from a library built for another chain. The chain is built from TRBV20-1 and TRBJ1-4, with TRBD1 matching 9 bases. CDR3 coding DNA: TGCAGTGCCCCCCCTTGGGACAGGGTGGATGAAAAACTGTTTTTT. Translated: CSAPPWDRVDEKLFF.